This T cell receptor beta chain was identified during a study of T cell repertoires in cytomegalovirus infection. For the study at large: Public TCR beta signature analysis indicated the presence of both CMV infection and matching HLA type.

The length of the CDR3 is 17 residues. CDR1 and CDR2 from the germline V gene are MNHNS and SASEGT. The V and J ends lost 8 bases and 0 bases, in that order; junction bases with no gene match: 13. A word on this clonotype: Its antigen is not known.

Findings and caveats of the study: Ex vivo, HLA-C-restricted CMV-specific TCR beta clonotypes prevailed over the rest of the response. Carriage of CMV together with the relevant HLA was identifiable through cumulative public TCR beta family frequency.

TCRdb reprocessed the reads via MiXCR and lists one record per CDR3 protein. The sample has under 500,000 distinct CDR3 sequences, under 45% seen once. This TCR derives from a human donor in good health (CMV status not recorded). Some clones in this sample may be carry-over from other donors' samples. V gene TRBV6-1 combines with J gene TRBJ2-7, with TRBD1 matching over 10 bases. Sample: cultured PBMCs, taken from culture after CMV antigen stimulation. The CDR3 here is CASAKLPGQGISYEQYF. As DNA, the CDR3 is TGTGCCAGCGCTAAGCTTCCGGGACAGGGGATCTCCTACGAGCAGTACTTC.